The 8 T cell receptor delta chains below all came from one sample that was sequenced in a study of gamma-delta chains in newborns, infants, children. TCRdb ran CATT on the reads. The sample holds some 1,600 delta-chain clones; roughly 1.1% are singletons and the top ten take about 41%. The sequencing input was blood. These receptors originate from a child who was a newborn, infant or young child, either healthy, febrile or measles-vaccinated (not recorded which).

This clone was counted ten times or more. The protein that TCRdb holds for this DNA derives from a much larger clone and differs from the translated DNA at residue 13, which likely indicates a read error; the protein shown here is translated from the DNA. DNA for the CDR3: TGTGCCTGTTTCTTGGTGGGGGAAATCGATAAACTCACCTTT. As protein: CACFLVGEIDKLTF. The chain combines TRDV2 with TRDJ1, with 7 bases matching TRDD3. The CDR3 runs to 14 residues. Looked up from germline, CDR1 is GEAIGNYY and CDR2 is EKD.

Remarks on this clone: It is likely a read error: a sequence one base away is far more abundant. Distinct nucleotide sequences in the sample also encode this CDR3. V is TRDV2 and J is TRDJ3; 8 nucleotides align to TRDD3. The germline gives CDR1 GEAIGNYY, CDR2 EKD. The CDR3 extends over 20 amino acids. CDR3 sequence reads: CACDTLLLGASSWDTRQMFF. The CDR3 nucleotides read TGTGCCTGTGACACCCTCTTACTGGGGGCTAGCTCCTGGGACACCCGGCAGATGTTTTTC.

Worth noting for this clone: TCRdb pairs this DNA with a much larger clone's protein that differs at residue 3, likely a read error; the protein shown was translated from the DNA. This chain joins TRDV2 and TRDJ1; TRDD3 agrees at 7 bases. The CDR3 sequence is 16 residues long. CDR1 and CDR2 (germline): GEAIGNYY, EKD. The CDR3 spells CARDTVEGGYTDKLIF. DNA for the CDR3: TGTGCCCGTGACACCGTAGAAGGGGGATACACCGATAAACTCATCTTT.

As regards this clone: The protein TCRdb gives is from a much larger clone and does not agree with this DNA's translation at residue 8, likely a read error; the protein shown here comes from the DNA. The chain recombines TRDV2 with TRDJ3; D perhaps matches TRDD3 (6 bases). The CDR3 runs 20 residues. The V end lost 0 bases, the J end lost 0 bases, and 17 bases lay between the germline ends. Germline V CDR1 and CDR2: GEAIGNYY, EKD. CDR3 nucleotide sequence: TGTGCCTGTGACACCCTCTTAGTGGGGGCTAGCTCCTGGGACACCCGACAGATGTTTTTC. Residues: CACDTLLVGASSWDTRQMFF.

This clone showed up just a few times. Translating this DNA gives a protein that differs at residues 4 and 11 from the TCRdb one, which belongs to a much larger clone; a read error is likely, and the protein shown is this translation. V is TRDV2 and J is TRDJ3, with 9 nucleotides matching TRDD3. From germline, CDR1 is GEAIGNYY and CDR2 EKD. This CDR3 region has 18 residues. CDR3: CACGTYWGSSRDTRQMFF. In DNA, the CDR3 is TGTGCCTGTGGCACGTACTGGGGGAGCTCCAGGGACACCCGACAGATGTTTTTC.

By its share, this clone is medium-sized. A read error likely explains this, since a far larger clone differs by one base. Other DNA sequences from this sample encode an identical CDR3 as well. This chain connects TRDV2 to TRDJ1; no firm D call. The CDR3 covers 16 residues. Germline V gives CDR1 GEAIGNYY, CDR2 EKD. With 7 bases removed from V and 0 bases from J, the gap between germline ends came to 20 bases. The CDR3 region is CACDQVSRTDTDKLIF. The DNA of the CDR3 is TGTGCCTGCGACCAAGTTAGCCGGACGGACACCGATAAACTCATCTTT.

This clone came up a few times. The amino acid sequence in TCRdb belongs to a much larger clone and departs from this DNA's translation at residue 13, likely a sequencing read error; the sequence shown is translated from the DNA. The chain combines TRDV2 with TRDJ1, with D hard to call. CDR1 and CDR2 (germline): GEAIGNYY, EKD. This CDR3 has 14 residues. Between the trimmed V and J ends, which lost 5 bases and 9 bases, there was a span of 21 bases. The CDR3, as DNA: TGTGCCTGTGGCACTCCCTCCCGGGCAGCACAACTCATCTTT. This encodes CACGTPSRAAQLIF.

On this clone itself: For this DNA, TCRdb reports the protein of a much larger clone, which diverges at residue 4, most likely from a read error; the protein presented here is translated directly from the DNA. This sample includes further DNA sequences coding for the same CDR3. This chain joins TRDV2 and TRDJ3, with 13 bases that match TRDD3. CDR3 length: 21 residues. V trimming: 5 bases; J trimming: 4 bases; junction bases outside the gene matches: 16. Looked up from germline, CDR1 is GEAIGNYY and CDR2 is EKD. The CDR3 sequence: CACGSITGGYETDWDTRQMFF. The CDR3 DNA reads TGTGCCTGTGGCTCCATTACTGGGGGATACGAAACGGATTGGGACACCCGACAGATGTTTTTC.